The clone carrying this T cell receptor beta chain was seen just once. Its antigen remains unidentified. These data belong to a study of cytomegalovirus exposure and HLA in healthy donors. Study-wide results and limits: Analyzed later, most CMV-associated TCR beta chains appeared HLA-restricted. Some V segments, including TRBV6-2 and TRBV6-3, were excluded as indistinguishable. Among the most significant clusters, several appeared linked to common viral pathogens in a later analysis. The authors reported that TCR beta sequences could predict HLA-A and HLA-B alleles. These predictions were accurate for most subjects in the first cohort.

V gave up 0 bases and J gave up 2 bases, with 11 bases separating them. Germline loops: CDR1 SGHRS, CDR2 YFSETQ. There are 16 residues in the CDR3. A multiplex PCR was run with 60 Vbeta primers and 13 Jbeta primers. Clones were read by immunoSEQ multiplex PCR, and TCRdb kept only the in-frame ones, dropping some. This table holds around 190,000 clones, around 80% found once. The material sequenced was PBMCs. This sequence was found in a woman between 40 and 55 years old in good health and CMV-seronegative. The gene calls are TRBV5-1 and TRBJ2-2, with D perhaps TRBD1 (5 bases). CDR3 protein: CASSLGMTVNTGELFF. For the CDR3, the DNA is TGCGCCAGCAGCTTGGGAATGACAGTTAACACCGGGGAGCTGTTTTTT.